Detailed here is one TCR beta chain. This record comes from a study of T cells in tuberculosis. Turning to the study itself: T cells were selected with CD1B tetramers loaded with glucose monomycolate.

Chain pairing is unknown; alpha and beta were sequenced separately. Only in-frame clones appear in the TCRdb table, and some are missing; sequencing was by immunoSEQ multiplex PCR. Of roughly 92,000 clones listed, approximately 91% are singletons. Cells were sorted from thawed PBMC rested overnight and stained with GMM-loaded CD1B tetramer, viability dye and anti-CD3. CD1B tetramers were loaded with Rhodococcus equi-derived C32 glucose monomycolate. V was clipped by 0 bases and J by 8 bases, with 10 bases between them. This CDR3 is 13 amino acids long. Germline assignment: CDR1 WNHNN and CDR2 SYGVQD (reference sequence).

This sequence joins TRBV10-1 and TRBJ1-2; no definite D call. This receptor was taken from an adult woman with latent tuberculosis. Input material: CD1b-GMM tetramer-negative cells sorted from PBMCs. The DNA of the CDR3 is TGCGCCAGCAGTGAGTCCCAGTTCTGGGGCTACACCTTC. It translates to CASSESQFWGYTF.